This TCR beta chain was found in a study of somatic mutations in cytotoxic T cells in rheumatoid arthritis. In the study overall: It was right after diagnosis, before any treatment, that patient blood (just over 29 ml EDTA) was drawn. Whole-study results and caveats: Statistically, CD8+ T-cell clonality was not significantly distinct between individuals with rheumatoid arthritis and age-matched healthy controls.

The germline gives CDR1 SGHTA, CDR2 FQGNSA. CDR3 length: 16 amino acids. Trimming took 1 base from V and 2 from J, leaving 14 bases between them. This table comes from immunoSEQ multiplex PCR, and its TCRdb copy is limited to in-frame clones, with some not included. The sample has 20,000 to 25,000 clones, about 83% seen once. This clone was counted once. Its antigen is undetermined. This rearrangement joins TRBV7-2 to TRBJ1-1, with a possible D match to TRBD1 (5 bases). Sequences were obtained from CD8+ T cells sorted from blood. The TCR was taken from an adult with rheumatoid arthritis. Here the CDR3 reads CASSLGTTQVNTEAFF. The CDR3 DNA reads TGTGCCAGCAGCTTAGGGACGACACAGGTAAACACTGAAGCTTTCTTT.